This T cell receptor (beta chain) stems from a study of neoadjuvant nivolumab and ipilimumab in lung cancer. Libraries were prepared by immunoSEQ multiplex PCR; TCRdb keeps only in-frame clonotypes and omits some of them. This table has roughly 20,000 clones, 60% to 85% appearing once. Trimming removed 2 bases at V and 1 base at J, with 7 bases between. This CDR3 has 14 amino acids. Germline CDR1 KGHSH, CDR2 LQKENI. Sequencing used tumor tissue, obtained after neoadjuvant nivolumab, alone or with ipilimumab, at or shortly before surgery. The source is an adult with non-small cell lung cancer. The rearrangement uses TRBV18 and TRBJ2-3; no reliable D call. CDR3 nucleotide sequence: TGTGCCAGCTCACCAGTCACAGGCACAGATACGCAGTATTTT. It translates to CASSPVTGTDTQYF.